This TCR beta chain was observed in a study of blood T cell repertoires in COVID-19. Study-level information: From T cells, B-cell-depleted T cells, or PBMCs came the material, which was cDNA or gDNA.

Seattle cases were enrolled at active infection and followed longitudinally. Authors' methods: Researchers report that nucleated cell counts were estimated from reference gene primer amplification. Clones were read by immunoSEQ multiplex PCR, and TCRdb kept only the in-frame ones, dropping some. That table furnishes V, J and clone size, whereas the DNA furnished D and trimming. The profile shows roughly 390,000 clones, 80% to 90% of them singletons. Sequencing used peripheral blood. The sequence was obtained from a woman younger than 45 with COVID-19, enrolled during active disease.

CDR3 sequence (DNA): TGTGCCAGTAGTATAGGGGCAGCCTCGAACACTGAAGCTTTCTTT. Protein sequence: CASSIGAASNTEAFF. This rearrangement joins TRBV19 to TRBJ1-1; D uncertain. Germline V gene sequence: CDR1 LNHDA, CDR2 SQIVND (reference sequence). Trimming shortened V by 1 base and J by 1 base, and 10 bases separated the two germline ends. This CDR3 spans 15 amino acids.